What follows is one TCR beta chain and its context. The data stem from a study of control samples from healthy donors and cancer patients. Germline V gene lookup returns CDR1 ENHRY and CDR2 SYGVKD. The CDR3 covers 12 residues. V lost 8 bases and J lost 0, with 5 bases in between. Repertoires were generated with immunoSEQ multiplex PCR, while TCRdb's copy carries only in-frame clones and drops some. The sample records under 40,000 clones, around four fifths being singletons. Material for sequencing was PBMCs. This chain connects TRBV10-3 to TRBJ1-3; D gene ambiguous. The receptor was isolated from a woman in her sixties with lung cancer. The CDR3 loop reads CAIEGSGNTIYF. The CDR3 region has the DNA TGTGCCATCGAAGGCTCTGGAAACACCATATATTTT.